The 27 T cell receptor beta chains below come from one sample, sequenced in a study of Ad26.COV2.S vaccination and SARS-CoV-2 variants. Treatment in this sample: over 15 received Ad26.COV2.S at low or high dose, single or two shots; roughly 5 received placebo; per-sample allocation not given. Day 63 after the first vaccine or placebo injection was the time point for sampling. Some clones are missing from TCRdb's copy, which holds only in-frame ones; the method was immunoSEQ multiplex PCR. The repertoire has about 400,000 clones, around 89% of them found once; the top ten carry about 1.9%. This sample comprised peripheral blood, obtained in a trial of Ad26.COV2.S vaccine versus placebo. The receptor source for this set is a person aged 18-60 years who received the Ad26.COV2.S COVID-19 vaccine or a placebo.

The table lists this clone with a few counts. V is TRBV5-4 and J is TRBJ2-7; 7 bases are shared with TRBD2. The V gene end was trimmed by 7 bases and the J gene end by 7 bases; junction bases not matched to a gene: 11. The germline CDR1 and CDR2 sequences are SGHNT and YYREEE (reference sequence). The CDR3 length is 13 residues. CDR3 in amino acids: CASSRGGSGEQYF. CDR3 nucleotide sequence: TGTGCCAGCTCCCGGGGAGGGTCGGGAGAGCAGTACTTC.

The V gene is TRBV6-5, the J gene TRBJ2-1, with 10 bases aligning to TRBD2. The CDR3 sequence is 14 residues long. Losses at the gene ends were 4 bases for V and 6 bases for J; bases not matched to a gene: 3. Germline values: CDR1 MNHEY, CDR2 SVGAGI. The CDR3 bases are TGTGCCAGCAGTTCGGGACTAGCGTCCAATGAGCAGTTCTTC. It encodes CASSSGLASNEQFF.

This clone was detected only once. The chain has TRBV12-2 and TRBJ2-3; the table's D call TRBD2 went unverified against the DNA. TRBV12-2 is a pseudogene segment. CDR3 length: 17 residues. This chain's CDR3 is CAPTSLEREGGTDTQYF. DNA of the CDR3: TGTGCACCGACGAGCTTGGAGCGGGAGGGTGGCACAGATACGCAGTATTTT.

CDR3 residues: CASSPMLGGPHEQFF. CDR3 DNA: TGTGCCAGCAGTCCGATGTTGGGAGGGCCGCATGAGCAGTTCTTC. This rearrangement joins TRBV6-5 to TRBJ2-1; 7 bases agree with TRBD2. The germline CDR1 and CDR2 sequences are MNHEY and SVGAGI. The CDR3 sequence is 15 residues long. Unmatched junction bases numbered 12, after V lost 5 bases and J lost 8 bases.

This rearrangement joins TRBV7-8 to TRBJ2-3; 7 positions match TRBD2. The CDR3 covers 17 residues. The V gene's germline CDR1 is SGHVS and CDR2 FQNEAQ. V lost 2 bases and J lost 4; bases outside the gene matches: 12. Here the CDR3 DNA reads TGTGCCAGCAGCTTACAAGGTGGGAGGGGAGCGGCAGATACGCAGTATTTT. This encodes CASSLQGGRGAADTQYF.

The V and J genes are TRBV7-9 and TRBJ1-1; D not resolved. This CDR3 region has 11 residues. V lost 8 bases to trimming and J lost 7 bases, with 11 bases between them. Germline assignment: CDR1 SEHNR and CDR2 FQNEAQ (reference sequence). The CDR3 nucleotides are TGTGCCAGCCAGAGGGAAAATGAAGCTTTCTTT. This gives the protein CASQRENEAFF.

The chain employs TRBV5-4 and TRBJ1-1; TRBD1 is a possible D gene (5 bases). Trimming took off 0 bases at V and 3 bases at J, with 15 bases between the two ends. CDR1 SGHNT and CDR2 YYREEE come from the germline V gene (reference sequence). The CDR3 is 16 residues long. CDR3 in amino acids: CASSLVEAPGHTEAFF. DNA for the CDR3: TGTGCCAGCAGCTTGGTGGAGGCGCCGGGGCACACTGAAGCTTTCTTT. Combining the CDR3 with reference TRBV5-4 and TRBJ1-1 gives the whole variable domain ETGVTQSPTHLIKTRGQQVTLRCSSQSGHNTVSWYQQALGQGPQFIFQYYREEENGRGNFPPRFSGLQFPNYSSELNVNALELDDSALYLCASSLVEAPGHTEAFFGQGTRLTVV.

This clone was detected once. CDR3 nucleotides: TGTGCCAGCAGCATATCCGGGACACTTTACACTGAAGCTTTCTTT. The encoded protein is CASSISGTLYTEAFF. The V call is TRBV5-8, the J call TRBJ1-1; D possibly corresponds to TRBD1 (6 bases). The length of the CDR3 is 15 residues. Germline V gene data show CDR1 as SGHTS and CDR2 as YDEGEE. Trimming pared 4 bases from V and 3 bases from J, leaving 16 bases between.

The J gene is TRBJ2-3, the V gene TRBV3-1 (or the pseudogene TRBV3-2); D not certain. CDR3 size: 15 residues. V lost 5 bases and J lost 1, with 13 bases in between. CDR1 is LGHDT, CDR2 YNNKEL, per germline (reference sequence). CDR3 DNA: TGTGCCAGCAGCGCGACTTGGGCAGGCACAGATACGCAGTATTTT. As protein: CASSATWAGTDTQYF.

The chain has TRBV5-3 and TRBJ2-7; 9 positions match TRBD1. TRBV5-3 is recorded as an ORF, its role being uncertain. The CDR3 spans 15 residues. J gave up 3 bases and V 3 bases, and 7 bases lay outside the gene matches. DNA for the CDR3: TGTGCCAGAAGCTGGGACAGGGACCCCAGCTACGAGCAGTACTTC. This sequence encodes CARSWDRDPSYEQYF.

Only one count was recorded for this clone. The rearrangement uses TRBV7-9 and TRBJ1-3, with D uncertain. Germline values: CDR1 SEHNR, CDR2 FQNEAQ (reference sequence). This CDR3 is built from 16 residues. V lost 2 bases and J lost 3, with 14 bases in between. The CDR3 sequence is CASSLFIREFGNTIYF. DNA of the CDR3: TGTGCCAGCAGCTTATTTATTCGGGAATTTGGAAACACCATATATTTT.

The genes are TRBV19 and TRBJ1-5; TRBD1 aligns across 9 bases. CDR3 length equals 18 residues. CDR1 is LNHDA and CDR2 is SQIVND in the germline V gene (reference sequence). Trimming removed 2 bases from V and 4 bases from J; junction bases left unmatched: 12. The CDR3 DNA reads as TGTGCCAGTAGTATATGGAGGGGACAGGGATCAGGGAATCAGCCCCAGCATTTT. It encodes CASSIWRGQGSGNQPQHF.

The chain employs TRBV27 and TRBJ2-1; 13 bases agree with TRBD2. This CDR3 region has 19 residues. The germline CDR1 and CDR2 sequences are MNHEY and SMNVEV (reference sequence). The V gene end was trimmed by 6 bases and the J gene end by 0 bases; junction bases not matched to a gene: 11. CDR3 sequence reads: CASSRLAGGFLDSYNEQFF. The DNA of the CDR3 is TGTGCCAGCAGCCGACTAGCGGGAGGCTTTCTAGACTCCTACAATGAGCAGTTCTTC.

The genes are TRBV19 and TRBJ2-7; D is tentatively TRBD1 or TRBD2 (5 bases each). V was shortened by 4 bases and J by 2 bases, with 12 bases between the two germline ends. The germline V gene has CDR1 LNHDA and CDR2 SQIVND (reference sequence). The CDR3 runs to 14 residues. DNA of the CDR3: TGTGCCAGTAGTAAATACCGGGACCCCTACGAGCAGTACTTC. Translated: CASSKYRDPYEQYF.

V and J are TRBV12-3 or TRBV12-4 and TRBJ1-6; D is uncertain. The CDR3 is made up of 13 amino acids. The V and J ends lost 7 bases and 7 bases respectively, with 11 bases between them. The CDR3 region has the DNA TGTGCCAGCACCCCTTCGCTGAATTCACCCCTCCACTTT. Translated: CASTPSLNSPLHF.

V is TRBV11-2 and J is TRBJ2-7, with TRBD1 matching over 8 bases. Germline assignment: CDR1 SGHAT and CDR2 FQNNGV. Trimming at V came to 0 bases and at J to 1 base, leaving 5 bases not matched to a gene. CDR3 size: 16 residues. The CDR3 region has the DNA TGTGCCAGCAGCTTAGATAGGAGACAGGGGTCCTACGAGCAGTACTTC. It yields the protein CASSLDRRQGSYEQYF.

This clone appeared a single time. This chain joins TRBV6-5 and TRBJ1-5, with D tentatively TRBD1 (6 bases). Germline-derived CDR1 and CDR2 are MNHEY and SVGAGI. Trimming pared 6 bases from V and 4 bases from J, leaving 13 bases between. This CDR3 is 14 amino acids long. The CDR3 loop is CASSGSTGNQPQHF. DNA of the CDR3: TGTGCCAGCAGCGGGTCTACAGGGAATCAGCCCCAGCATTTT.

The V call is TRBV10-3, the J call TRBJ1-1; D may be TRBD1 (5 bases). The germline V gene has CDR1 ENHRY and CDR2 SYGVKD. V was cut by 3 bases and J by 0 bases, with 11 bases left in between. This CDR3 is built from 15 residues. The CDR3 DNA reads TGTGCCATCAGTGACTCCGGGACTTTGAACACTGAAGCTTTCTTT. It yields the protein CAISDSGTLNTEAFF.

The sample holds a few counts of this clone. This sequence joins TRBV2 and TRBJ2-3, with D perhaps TRBD2 (6 bases). The ends were cut back, 1 base at V and 2 bases at J, with 13 bases in the middle. The CDR3 has 16 residues. Germline V gene sequence: CDR1 SNHLY, CDR2 FYNNEI. The CDR3: CASSEGVGRTTDTQYF. In DNA, the CDR3 is TGTGCCAGCAGTGAAGGGGTGGGGAGGACCACAGATACGCAGTATTTT.

V and J are TRBV2 and TRBJ1-4, with TRBD1 identical over 8 bases. The V gene's germline CDR1 is SNHLY and CDR2 FYNNEI. The CDR3 totals 18 residues. After removal of 2 bases from V and 8 bases from J, the junction contained 16 bases not matched to a gene. In DNA, the CDR3 is TGTGCCAGCAGTGAAAGGTGGCAGGGGGCGCAGGAGCAAGAAAAACTGTTTTTT. Its protein product is CASSERWQGAQEQEKLFF.

The chain has TRBV29-1 and TRBJ1-1; 8 bases are a match to TRBD1. The CDR3 spans 13 residues. Germline values: CDR1 SQVTM, CDR2 ANQGSEA. V lost 6 bases and J lost 7; bases outside the gene matches: 10. CDR3 sequence reads: CSVQTGAEGEAFF. CDR3 bases: TGCAGCGTACAGACAGGGGCAGAGGGTGAAGCTTTCTTT.

Of note for this clone: Other DNA sequences in the same sample also yield this CDR3. V and J are TRBV30 and TRBJ1-5; D is unclear. The V end lost 3 bases, the J end lost 0 bases, and 6 bases lay between the germline ends. CDR3 length: 13 residues. Germline-derived CDR1 and CDR2 are GTSNPN and SVGIG (reference sequence). CDR3 protein: CAWSRNSNQPQHF. The CDR3 DNA reads as TGTGCCTGGAGCAGGAATAGCAATCAGCCCCAGCATTTT.

V gene TRBV7-9 combines with J gene TRBJ2-1, with D perhaps TRBD2 (5 bases). The CDR3 has 12 residues. V gave up 5 bases and J gave up 9 bases, with 11 bases separating them. Germline V gene lookup returns CDR1 SEHNR and CDR2 FQNEAQ (reference sequence). The CDR3: CASSPSSSEQFF. The CDR3 DNA reads TGTGCCAGCAGCCCTTCTAGCAGTGAGCAGTTCTTC.

The chain carries TRBV6-6 and TRBJ2-1; maybe TRBD2 (6 bases). V was pared by 6 bases and J by 0 bases, with 21 bases between. This CDR3 region has 18 residues. In germline, CDR1 is MNHNY, CDR2 SVGAGI (reference sequence). CDR3 sequence: CASSRPGVAAFSYNEQFF. The CDR3 DNA follows: TGTGCCAGCAGCCGACCTGGGGTAGCGGCCTTCTCCTACAATGAGCAGTTCTTC.

This rearrangement joins TRBV11-1 to TRBJ2-3, with no clear D. Looked up from germline, CDR1 is SGHAT and CDR2 is FQDESV (reference sequence). V was shortened by 3 bases and J by 5 bases, with 18 bases between the two germline ends. The CDR3 spans 16 residues. The CDR3 DNA follows: TGTGCCAGCAGCTTGTACGGTGAGCCTCCCGAAGATACGCAGTATTTT. Residues: CASSLYGEPPEDTQYF.

The chain links TRBV27 to TRBJ2-7, with D unresolved. The V gene's germline CDR1 is MNHEY and CDR2 SMNVEV (reference sequence). The CDR3 totals 10 residues. V gave up 5 bases and J gave up 4 bases, with 3 bases separating them. This chain's CDR3 is CASSLYEQYF. In nucleotides, the CDR3 is TGTGCCAGCAGTCTTTACGAGCAGTACTTC.

The CDR3 loop is CASSTPGETQYF. Here the CDR3 DNA reads TGTGCCAGCAGCACCCCGGGGGAGACCCAGTACTTC. The rearrangement joins TRBV5-4 to TRBJ2-5; D is perhaps TRBD2 (5 bases). The CDR3 runs to 12 residues. The germline V and J ends were trimmed by 4 bases and 5 bases, with 9 bases remaining between them. Germline V gives CDR1 SGHNT, CDR2 YYREEE (reference sequence).